The clone carrying this TCR beta chain was picked up one time. Its matching antigen is unknown. The record originates from a study of shared clonotypes between healthy human individuals. Points from the study as a whole: Naive subsets tended to show greater estimated richness than memory subsets.

CDR3 length: 17 residues. V was cut by 0 bases and J by 1 base, with 16 bases left in between. CDR1 MGHDK and CDR2 SYGVNS come from the germline V gene. The study separated CD4+ cells into CD45RA+ naive and CD45RA-negative memory subsets. Deep-level running was used for the assay. Using approximately 200 ng DNA, tens of thousands of T cell genomes, the sorted-subset replicate PCRs were run. Here immunoSEQ multiplex PCR was the method, and the copy in TCRdb shows in-frame clones only, minus some. The data hold almost 750,000 clones, with roughly 72% observed a single time. What was sequenced was memory CD4+ T cells sorted from blood. The subset was: CD45RA-negative fraction. This sequence was found in a woman between 25 and 40 years old in good health. The chain employs TRBV25-1 and TRBJ2-7; D might be TRBD2 (6 bases). The CDR3, as DNA: TGTGCCAGCAGTGAATATCTCCTAGCGCGGCCATCCTACGAGCAGTACTTC. It yields the protein CASSEYLLARPSYEQYF.